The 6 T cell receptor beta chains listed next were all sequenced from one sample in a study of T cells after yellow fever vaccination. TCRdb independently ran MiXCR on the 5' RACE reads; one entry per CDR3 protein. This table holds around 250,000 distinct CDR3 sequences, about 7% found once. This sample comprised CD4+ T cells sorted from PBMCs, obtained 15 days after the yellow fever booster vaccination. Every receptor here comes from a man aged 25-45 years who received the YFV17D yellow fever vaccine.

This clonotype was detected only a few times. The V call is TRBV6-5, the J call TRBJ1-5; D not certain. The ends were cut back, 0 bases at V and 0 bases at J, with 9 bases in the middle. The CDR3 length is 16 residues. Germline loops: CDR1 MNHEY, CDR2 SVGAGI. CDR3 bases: TGTGCCAGCAGTTACTCGGTCCGATATAGCAATCAGCCCCAGCATTTT. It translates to CASSYSVRYSNQPQHF.

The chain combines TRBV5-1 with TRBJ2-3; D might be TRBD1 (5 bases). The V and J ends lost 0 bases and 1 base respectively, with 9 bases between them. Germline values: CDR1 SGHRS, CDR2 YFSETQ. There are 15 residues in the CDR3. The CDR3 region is CASSLGQTGTDTQYF. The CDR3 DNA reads TGCGCCAGCAGCTTGGGTCAGACAGGCACAGATACGCAGTATTTT.

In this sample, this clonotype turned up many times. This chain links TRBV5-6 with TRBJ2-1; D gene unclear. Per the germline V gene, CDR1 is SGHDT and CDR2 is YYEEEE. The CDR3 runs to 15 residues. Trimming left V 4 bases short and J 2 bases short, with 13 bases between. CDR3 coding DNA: TGTGCCAGCAGCCGGGTACCGGGCACCTACAATGAGCAGTTCTTC. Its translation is CASSRVPGTYNEQFF.

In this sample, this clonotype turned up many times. The CDR3 loop is CASSSEWGADTQYF. CDR3 bases: TGTGCCAGCAGTTCGGAATGGGGGGCAGATACGCAGTATTTT. The rearrangement joins TRBV5-5 to TRBJ2-3, with D tentatively TRBD2 (6 bases). The CDR3 length is 14 residues. Germline V CDR1 and CDR2: SGHKS, YYEKEE (reference sequence). Deletions cut 5 bases from V and 4 bases from J, with 14 bases between.

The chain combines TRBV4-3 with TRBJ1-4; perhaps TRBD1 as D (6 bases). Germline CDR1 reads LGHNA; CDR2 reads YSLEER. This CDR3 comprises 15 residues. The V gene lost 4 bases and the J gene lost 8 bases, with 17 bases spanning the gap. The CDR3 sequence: CASSRDTHFKEKLFF. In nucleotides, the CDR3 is TGCGCCAGCAGCCGGGACACTCACTTCAAGGAAAAACTGTTTTTT.

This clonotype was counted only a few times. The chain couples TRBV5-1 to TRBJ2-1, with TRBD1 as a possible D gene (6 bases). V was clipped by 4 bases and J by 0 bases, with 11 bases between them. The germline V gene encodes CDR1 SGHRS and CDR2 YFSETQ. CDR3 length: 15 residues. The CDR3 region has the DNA TGCGCCAGCAGCGTGACAGGTAGCTCCTACAATGAGCAGTTCTTC. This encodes CASSVTGSSYNEQFF.